The 21 T cell receptor beta chains reported below all come from one sample, sequenced in a study of cytomegalovirus exposure and HLA in healthy donors (dated by TCRdb to about 2017). The library was obtained by the immunoSEQ multiplex PCR assay. A mixture of 60 forward primers for TCR Vbeta segments and 13 reverse primers for TCR Jbeta segments was used in the multiplex PCR. TCRdb took this table from immuneACCESS and kept in-frame rearrangements with V and J called. Such tables lack part of the clones; where checked against another copy, unresolved V genes explain under half of the gap, and the rest is unexplained. Here the sample has approximately 190,000 clones; 80% to 85% occur a single time. Under 0.9% of the sample goes to the ten largest clones. The sample was PBMCs. The receptors here all came from a woman aged 18-30 years in good health and CMV-seronegative.

As for this clone: The junction departs from the called germline gene at one end, perhaps through a read error. This chain uses TRBV7-9 with TRBJ2-3; 8 nucleotides line up with TRBD2. Germline CDR1 SEHNR, CDR2 FQNEAQ (reference sequence). The CDR3 is 16 residues long. CDR3 DNA: TGTTCCAGCCTCCCACCCGGCCTAGCGGGTACAGATACGCAGTATTTT. Translating gives CSSLPPGLAGTDTQYF.

CDR3 in amino acids: CASSLNTNYGYTF. The CDR3 DNA follows: TGTGCCAGCAGCTTAAACACTAACTATGGCTACACCTTC. The chain couples TRBV7-9 to TRBJ1-2; the D is unclear. Germline V lookup: CDR1 SEHNR, CDR2 FQNEAQ (reference sequence). The V gene lost 2 bases and the J gene lost 0 bases, with 4 bases spanning the gap. The CDR3 extends over 13 amino acids.

The V call is TRBV10-3, the J call TRBJ1-1; D gene uncertain. Germline CDR1 is ENHRY and CDR2 is SYGVKD. There are 16 residues in the CDR3. The germline V and J ends were trimmed by 2 bases and 5 bases, with 18 bases remaining between them. The CDR3 sequence is CAISEGKLAGLTEAFF. The DNA of the CDR3 is TGTGCCATCAGTGAGGGAAAACTGGCAGGACTTACTGAAGCTTTCTTT.

V usage is TRBV5-8 and J usage is TRBJ2-2; 9 bases agree with TRBD1. Germline V gene sequence: CDR1 SGHTS, CDR2 YDEGEE. There are 16 residues in the CDR3. After removal of 4 bases from V and 0 bases from J, the junction contained 4 bases not matched to a gene. CDR3 bases: TGTGCCAGCAGCGACGGGACAGGGACGAACACCGGGGAGCTGTTTTTT. Amino acids: CASSDGTGTNTGELFF.

The gene calls are TRBV11-2 and TRBJ2-5, with no clear D. This CDR3 is 12 amino acids long. Deletions cut 3 bases from V and 4 bases from J, with 6 bases between. The germline CDR1 and CDR2 sequences are SGHAT and FQNNGV. CDR3 in amino acids: CASSFSLETQYF. The CDR3 DNA reads TGTGCCAGCAGCTTCTCCCTAGAGACCCAGTACTTC.

The chain has TRBV5-6 and TRBJ2-7; D unresolved. Per germline, CDR1 SGHDT and CDR2 YYEEEE. Deletions cut 1 base from V and 9 bases from J, with 8 bases between. The CDR3 is 11 residues long. CDR3 nucleotide sequence: TGTGCCAGCAGCTTGATCGGAGCGCAGTACTTC. This encodes CASSLIGAQYF.

This clone has a handful of counts. The chain recombines TRBV11-2 with TRBJ1-1; TRBD1 might be the D (6 bases). Trimming cost V 1 base and J 5 bases, with 8 bases left between them. Germline CDR1 reads SGHAT; CDR2 reads FQNNGV. The CDR3 is 13 residues long. CDR3 in amino acids: CASSLATGTEAFF. As DNA, the CDR3 is TGTGCCAGCAGCTTAGCGACAGGAACTGAAGCTTTCTTT.

As regards this clone: An end of the junction does not agree with germline; a read error may underlie this. V usage is TRBV7-9 and J usage is TRBJ1-5, with no clear D. Per germline, CDR1 SEHNR and CDR2 FQNEAQ (reference sequence). The CDR3 length is 12 residues. The CDR3 region has the DNA TGTTCCAGCAGCTTCCCGGGGAAGCCCCAGCATTTT. It specifies CSSSFPGKPQHF.

Details on this clone: Other DNA sequences in this sample translate to the same CDR3. V is TRBV5-1 and J is TRBJ2-5; 7 positions agree with TRBD1. The CDR3 has 14 residues. The germline CDR1 and CDR2 sequences are SGHRS and YFSETQ. Trimming removed 0 bases from V and 4 bases from J; junction bases left unmatched: 3. CDR3 coding DNA: TGCGCCAGCAGCTTGGGACAGGGCGGAGAGACCCAGTACTTC. Amino acids: CASSLGQGGETQYF.

This clone was counted a few times. The V and J genes are TRBV5-6 and TRBJ1-1; possible D gene TRBD1, 5 bases. Germline values: CDR1 SGHDT, CDR2 YYEEEE. Trimming removed 4 bases at V and 6 bases at J, with 13 bases between. This CDR3 contains 13 residues. The CDR3 sequence is CASSLAAGAEAFF. The CDR3 DNA reads as TGTGCCAGCAGCCTCGCGGCGGGGGCTGAAGCTTTCTTT. The variable domain in full, completed from reference TRBV5-6 and TRBJ1-1, reads DAGVTQSPTHLIKTRGQQVTLRCSPKSGHDTVSWYQQALGQGPQFIFQYYEEEERQRGNFPDRFSGHQFPNYSSELNVNALLLGDSALYLCASSLAAGAEAFFGQGTRLTVV.

This rearrangement joins TRBV9 to TRBJ2-5; TRBD2 is a possible D gene (7 bases). Germline V gives CDR1 SGDLS, CDR2 YYNGEE. The V gene lost 4 bases and the J gene lost 0 bases, with 16 bases spanning the gap. The CDR3 is 16 residues long. CDR3 sequence reads: CASSPTGGQNQETQYF. The CDR3 region has the DNA TGTGCCAGCAGCCCTACCGGGGGGCAGAACCAAGAGACCCAGTACTTC.

This rearrangement joins TRBV9 to TRBJ1-1, with a tentative D call TRBD1 (6 bases). Germline V gene sequence: CDR1 SGDLS, CDR2 YYNGEE. Trimming removed 4 bases at V and 8 bases at J, with 24 bases between. The CDR3 is made up of 16 amino acids. The CDR3 bases are TGTGCCAGCAGCCCAGACCTGAAGGACAGTCATCTCGAAGCTTTCTTT. As protein: CASSPDLKDSHLEAFF.

The V gene is TRBV5-1, the J gene TRBJ2-2; no firm D call. Germline V CDR1 and CDR2: SGHRS, YFSETQ. CDR3 length equals 12 residues. V lost 0 bases, J lost 6 bases, and 3 bases lay in between. CDR3 loop: CASSLGAGELFF. CDR3 nucleotide sequence: TGCGCCAGCAGCTTGGGAGCCGGGGAGCTGTTTTTT.

The chain uses TRBV19 and TRBJ2-7, with a possible D match to TRBD1 (5 bases). Germline-derived CDR1 and CDR2 are LNHDA and SQIVND (reference sequence). There are 12 residues in the CDR3. V was trimmed by 9 bases and J by 3 bases, leaving 12 bases between them. The CDR3 is CASQGSYYEQYF. The CDR3 coding sequence is TGTGCCAGCCAGGGTTCGTACTACGAGCAGTACTTC.

The chain uses TRBV6-6 and TRBJ1-5, with D maybe TRBD1 (5 bases). The V end was cut by 0 bases, the J end by 8 bases, with 11 bases between. The CDR3 totals 14 residues. Looked up from germline, CDR1 is MNHNY and CDR2 is SVGAGI (reference sequence). CDR3 protein: CASSYSAGGEPQHF. As DNA, the CDR3 is TGTGCCAGCAGTTACTCCGCGGGGGGGGAGCCCCAGCATTTT.

This clone appeared a few times. J is TRBJ2-3 and V is TRBV6-1; D possibly corresponds to TRBD2 (6 bases). This CDR3 region has 14 residues. Germline CDR1 is MNHNS and CDR2 is SASEGT. The ends were cut back, 8 bases at V and 2 bases at J, with 14 bases in the middle. CDR3 amino acids: CASLYGGLTDTQYF. CDR3 DNA: TGTGCCAGCTTGTACGGGGGACTCACAGATACGCAGTATTTT.

J is TRBJ2-7 and V is TRBV10-1; D uncertain. The CDR3 consists of 12 residues. Germline V lookup: CDR1 WNHNN, CDR2 SYGVQD (reference sequence). V gave up 5 bases and J gave up 6 bases, with 11 bases separating them. The CDR3 here is CASSKQTGEQYF. The DNA of the CDR3 is TGCGCCAGCAGTAAACAGACCGGCGAGCAGTACTTC.

The rearrangement links TRBV28 to TRBJ2-3; D unclear. The V gene lost 5 bases and the J gene lost 0 bases, with 12 bases spanning the gap. Germline lookup yields CDR1 MDHEN and CDR2 SYDVKM. This CDR3 has 15 residues. The CDR3 DNA reads as TGTGCCAGCAGTCAGACTTCCGTTAGCACAGATACGCAGTATTTT. Protein sequence: CASSQTSVSTDTQYF.

J is TRBJ2-1 and V is TRBV7-9, with 8 bases lining up with TRBD2. Germline lookup yields CDR1 SEHNR and CDR2 FQNEAQ (reference sequence). CDR3 length equals 14 residues. Trimming cost V 3 bases and J 7 bases; bases outside gene matches: 5. This CDR3 reads CASSLLAGGNEQFF. The DNA for the CDR3 is TGTGCCAGCAGCTTGTTGGCGGGAGGTAATGAGCAGTTCTTC.

This sequence joins TRBV9 and TRBJ2-7, with a tentative D call TRBD1 (6 bases). Germline-derived CDR1 and CDR2 are SGDLS and YYNGEE. The CDR3 consists of 15 residues. Trimming took off 6 bases at V and 3 bases at J, with 19 bases between the two ends. The CDR3 reads CASTIQGPGIYEQYF. The CDR3 bases are TGTGCCAGCACCATACAGGGTCCCGGAATCTACGAGCAGTACTTC.

The chain links TRBV7-3 to TRBJ2-1, with 7 bases identical to TRBD1. Germline V gene data show CDR1 as SGHTA and CDR2 as FQGTGA. J lost 5 bases, V lost 0 bases, and 4 bases had no gene match. The CDR3 covers 15 residues. CDR3 bases: TGTGCCAGCAGCTTAACCACAGGGGTCCACAATGAGCAGTTCTTC. It codes for CASSLTTGVHNEQFF.